The present T cell receptor beta chain was sequenced within a study of blood T cell repertoires in COVID-19. Study-wide background: Some COVID-19 samples were acute and others convalescent; all came from the United States, Italy and Spain.

The protocol was immunoSEQ multiplex PCR, while the TCRdb copy is restricted to in-frame clones and leaves out a portion. Here the sample spans about 190,000 clones, about 86% being singletons. V trimming: 3 bases; J trimming: 4 bases; junction bases outside the gene matches: 6. The germline V gene has CDR1 SGHNT and CDR2 YYREEE (reference sequence). CDR3 size: 15 residues. The sequenced sample was peripheral blood. The chain carries TRBV5-4 and TRBJ2-2; TRBD1 matches 7 bases. The sequence was collected from a woman in her twenties or thirties with active or convalescent COVID-19. Here the CDR3 DNA reads TGTGCCAGCAGCTCCGGACAGGACATCACCGGGGAGCTGTTTTTT. This codes for CASSSGQDITGELFF.